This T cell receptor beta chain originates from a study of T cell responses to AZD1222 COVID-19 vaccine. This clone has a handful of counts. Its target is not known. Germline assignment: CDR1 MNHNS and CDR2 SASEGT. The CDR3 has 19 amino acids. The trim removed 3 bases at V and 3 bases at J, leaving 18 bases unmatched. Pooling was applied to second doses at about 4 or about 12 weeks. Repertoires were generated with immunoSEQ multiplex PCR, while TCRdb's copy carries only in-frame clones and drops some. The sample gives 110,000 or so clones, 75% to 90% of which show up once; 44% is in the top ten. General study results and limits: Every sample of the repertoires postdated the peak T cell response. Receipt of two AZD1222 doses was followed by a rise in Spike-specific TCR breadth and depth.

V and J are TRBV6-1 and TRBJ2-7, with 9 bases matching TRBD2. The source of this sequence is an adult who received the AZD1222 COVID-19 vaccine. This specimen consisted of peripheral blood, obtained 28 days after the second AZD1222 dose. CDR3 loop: CASSESGRPPYAVFYEQYF. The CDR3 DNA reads TGTGCCAGCAGTGAGAGCGGGAGGCCGCCGTATGCTGTCTTCTACGAGCAGTACTTC.